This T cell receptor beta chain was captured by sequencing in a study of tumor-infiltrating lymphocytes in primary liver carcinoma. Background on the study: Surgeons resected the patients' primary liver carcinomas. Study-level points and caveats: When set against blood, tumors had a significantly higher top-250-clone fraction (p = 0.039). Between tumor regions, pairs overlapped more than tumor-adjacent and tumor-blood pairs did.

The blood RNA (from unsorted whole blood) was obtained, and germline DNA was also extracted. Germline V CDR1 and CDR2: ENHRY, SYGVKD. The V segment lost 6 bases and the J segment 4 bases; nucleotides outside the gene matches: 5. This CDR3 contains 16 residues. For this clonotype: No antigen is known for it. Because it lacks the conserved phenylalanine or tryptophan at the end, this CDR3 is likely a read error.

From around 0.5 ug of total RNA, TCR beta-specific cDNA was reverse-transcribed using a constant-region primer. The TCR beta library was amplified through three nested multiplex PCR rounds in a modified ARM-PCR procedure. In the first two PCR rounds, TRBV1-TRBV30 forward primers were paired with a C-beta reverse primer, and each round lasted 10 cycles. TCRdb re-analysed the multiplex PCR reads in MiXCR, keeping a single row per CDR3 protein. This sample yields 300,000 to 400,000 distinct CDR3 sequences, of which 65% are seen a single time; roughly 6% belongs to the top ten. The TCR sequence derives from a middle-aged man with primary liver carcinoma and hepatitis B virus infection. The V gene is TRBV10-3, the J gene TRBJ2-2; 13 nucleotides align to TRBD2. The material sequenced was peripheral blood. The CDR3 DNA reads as TGTGCCATCAGCCTAGGACTAGCGGGAGTCACCGGGGAGCTGTTTCTC. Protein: CAISLGLAGVTGELFL.